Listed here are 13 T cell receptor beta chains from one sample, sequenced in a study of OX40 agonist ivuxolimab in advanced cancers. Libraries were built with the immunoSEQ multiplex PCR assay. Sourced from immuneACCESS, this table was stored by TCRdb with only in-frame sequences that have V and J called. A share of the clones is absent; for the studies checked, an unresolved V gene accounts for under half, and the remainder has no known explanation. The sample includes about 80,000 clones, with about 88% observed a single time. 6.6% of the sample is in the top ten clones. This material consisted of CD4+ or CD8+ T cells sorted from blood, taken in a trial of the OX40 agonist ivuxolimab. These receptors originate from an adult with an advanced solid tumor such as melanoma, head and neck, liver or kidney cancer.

CDR3 sequence: CASSPERGEWALHF. CDR3 sequence (DNA): TGTGCCAGCAGTCCGGAGAGGGGGGAGTGGGCCCTCCACTTT. This chain links TRBV28 with TRBJ1-6; TRBD1 is a possible D gene (6 bases). There are 14 residues in the CDR3. Between the trimmed V and J ends, which lost 5 bases and 14 bases, there was a span of 19 bases. Germline V gene sequence: CDR1 MDHEN, CDR2 SYDVKM.

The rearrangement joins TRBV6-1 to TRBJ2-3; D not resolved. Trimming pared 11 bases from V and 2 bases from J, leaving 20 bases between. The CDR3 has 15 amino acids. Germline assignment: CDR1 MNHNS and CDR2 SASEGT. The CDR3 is CASKRVGFPTDTQYF. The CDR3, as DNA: TGTGCCTCTAAACGTGTGGGGTTCCCCACAGATACGCAGTATTTT.

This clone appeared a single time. The CDR3 DNA follows: TGTGCCAGCAGCTTCCCTAGCTGGGCTTCGGTGCAGTACTTC. Its translation is CASSFPSWASVQYF. The chain links TRBV11-1 to TRBJ2-7, with a tentative D call TRBD2 (5 bases). Germline lookup yields CDR1 SGHAT and CDR2 FQDESV (reference sequence). V was trimmed by 3 bases and J by 9 bases, leaving 18 bases between them. The CDR3 has 14 amino acids. Combining the CDR3 with reference TRBV11-1 and TRBJ2-7 gives the whole variable domain EAEVAQSPRYKITEKSQAVAFWCDPISGHATLYWYRQILGQGPELLVQFQDESVVDDSQLPKDRFSAERLKGVDSTLKIQPAELGDSAMYLCASSFPSWASVQYFGPGTRLTVT.

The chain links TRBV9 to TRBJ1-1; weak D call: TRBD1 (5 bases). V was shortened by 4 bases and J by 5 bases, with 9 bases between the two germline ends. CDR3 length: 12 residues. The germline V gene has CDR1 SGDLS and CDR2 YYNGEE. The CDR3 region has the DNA TGTGCCAGCAGCCCGCGGGGGACTGAAGCTTTCTTT. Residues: CASSPRGTEAFF.

Written as DNA, the CDR3 is TGCGCCAGCAGCCAAGATGGCGGACAAGATTACAATGAGCAGTTCTTC. It yields the protein CASSQDGGQDYNEQFF. V and J are TRBV4-3 and TRBJ2-1, with D perhaps TRBD1 (5 bases). In germline, CDR1 is LGHNA, CDR2 YSLEER. The CDR3 contains 16 residues. V gave up 0 bases and J gave up 4 bases, with 13 bases separating them.

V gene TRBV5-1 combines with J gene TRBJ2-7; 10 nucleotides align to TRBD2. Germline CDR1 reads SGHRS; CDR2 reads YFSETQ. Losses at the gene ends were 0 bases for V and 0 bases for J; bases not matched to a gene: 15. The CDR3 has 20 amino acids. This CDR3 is CASSLDLPSGSEVYSYEQYF. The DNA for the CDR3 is TGCGCCAGCAGCTTGGACCTGCCTAGCGGGAGTGAGGTGTACTCCTACGAGCAGTACTTC.

The CDR3 nucleotides are TGTGCCACCAGCAGAGATCGGTTGGGTCAGCCCCAGCATTTT. Its protein product is CATSRDRLGQPQHF. This chain uses TRBV15 with TRBJ1-5; D is uncertain. Germline CDR1 is LNHNV and CDR2 is YYDKDF (reference sequence). CDR3 size: 14 residues. V was cut by 0 bases and J by 6 bases, with 9 bases left in between. Complete variable domain (other parts from reference TRBV15 and TRBJ1-5): DAMVIQNPRYQVTQFGKPVTLSCSQTLNHNVMYWYQQKSSQAPKLLFHYYDKDFNNEADTPDNFQSRRPNTSFCFLDIRSPGLGDTAMYLCATSRDRLGQPQHFGDGTRLSIL.

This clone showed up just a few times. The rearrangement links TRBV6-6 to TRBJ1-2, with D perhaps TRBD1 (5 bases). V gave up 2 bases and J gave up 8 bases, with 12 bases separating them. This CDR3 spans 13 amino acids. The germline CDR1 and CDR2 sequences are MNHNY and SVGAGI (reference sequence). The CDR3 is CASSYVGGGGYTF. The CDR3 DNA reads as TGTGCCAGCAGTTACGTGGGGGGTGGAGGCTACACCTTC.

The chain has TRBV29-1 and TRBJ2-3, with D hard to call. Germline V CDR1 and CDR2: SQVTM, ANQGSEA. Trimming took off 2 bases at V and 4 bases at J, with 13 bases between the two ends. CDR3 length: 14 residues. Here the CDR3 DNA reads TGCAGCGTTGAACGGGTAACGGGCCCAGATACGCAGTATTTT. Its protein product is CSVERVTGPDTQYF.

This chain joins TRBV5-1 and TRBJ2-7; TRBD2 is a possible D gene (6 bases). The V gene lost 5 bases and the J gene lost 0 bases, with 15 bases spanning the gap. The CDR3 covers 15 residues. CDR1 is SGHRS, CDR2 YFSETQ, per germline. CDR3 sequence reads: CASSNTRGPSYEQYF. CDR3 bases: TGCGCCAGCAGTAATACGCGGGGCCCCTCCTACGAGCAGTACTTC.

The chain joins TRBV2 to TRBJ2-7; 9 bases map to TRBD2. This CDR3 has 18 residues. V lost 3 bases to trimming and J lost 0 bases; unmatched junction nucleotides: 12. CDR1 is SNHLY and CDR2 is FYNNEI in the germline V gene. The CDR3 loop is CASSERLAGMWDSYEQYF. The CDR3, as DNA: TGTGCCAGCAGTGAGAGGCTAGCGGGAATGTGGGACTCCTACGAGCAGTACTTC.

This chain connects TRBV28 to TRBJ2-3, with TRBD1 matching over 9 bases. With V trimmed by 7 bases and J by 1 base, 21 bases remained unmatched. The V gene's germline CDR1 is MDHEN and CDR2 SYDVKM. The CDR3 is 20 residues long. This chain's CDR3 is CASTPRTGTGWDRGTDTQYF. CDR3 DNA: TGTGCCAGCACCCCTCGGACAGGGACAGGGTGGGACAGGGGCACAGATACGCAGTATTTT.

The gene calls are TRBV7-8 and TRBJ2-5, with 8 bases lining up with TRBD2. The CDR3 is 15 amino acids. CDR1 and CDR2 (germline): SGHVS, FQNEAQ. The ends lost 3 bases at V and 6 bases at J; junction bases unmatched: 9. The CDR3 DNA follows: TGTGCCAGCAGCTTCGTAGCGGGGCCCCCCCAGACCCAGTACTTC. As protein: CASSFVAGPPQTQYF.